Each of the 21 T cell receptor beta chains below was sequenced from the same sample in a study of T cells after yellow fever vaccination. TCRdb reprocessed the 5' RACE reads with MiXCR, giving one entry per CDR3 protein. The sample has 200,000 to 300,000 distinct CDR3 sequences, over 10% seen once. The starting material was CD4+ T cells sorted from PBMCs, obtained 45 days after the yellow fever booster vaccination. The receptors stem from a man aged 30-40 years who received the YFV17D yellow fever vaccine.

This chain links TRBV29-1 with TRBJ2-2; 9 bases agree with TRBD2. V was clipped by 6 bases and J by 0 bases; unmatched bases: 5. CDR1 and CDR2 (germline): SQVTM, ANQGSEA. The CDR3 is 15 residues long. The CDR3 sequence: CSVQAGGANTGELFF. The CDR3 DNA is TGCAGCGTCCAAGCGGGAGGAGCGAACACCGGGGAGCTGTTTTTT.

In this sample, this clonotype turned up a few times. V gene TRBV7-2 combines with J gene TRBJ2-1; 9 bases fit TRBD2. The germline CDR1 and CDR2 sequences are SGHTA and FQGNSA. V lost 3 bases to trimming and J lost 9 bases; unmatched junction nucleotides: 9. The CDR3 runs 15 residues. CDR3 sequence reads: CASSFVAGGPGEQFF. Written as DNA, the CDR3 is TGTGCCAGCAGCTTCGTCGCGGGAGGGCCCGGTGAGCAGTTCTTC.

V is TRBV5-1 and J is TRBJ2-3; 8 nucleotides match TRBD2. The CDR3 extends over 14 amino acids. J was trimmed by 5 bases and V by 5 bases; bases with no gene match: 7. Germline assignment: CDR1 SGHRS and CDR2 YFSETQ. The CDR3 region is CASSPQRELDTQYF. CDR3 DNA: TGCGCCAGCAGTCCCCAGCGGGAGTTAGATACGCAGTATTTT.

The chain recombines TRBV4-3 with TRBJ2-3; D is possibly TRBD1 or TRBD2 (5 bases each). The V and J ends lost 0 bases and 8 bases respectively, with 15 bases between them. Germline V gives CDR1 LGHNA, CDR2 YSLEER. The CDR3 sequence is 15 residues long. CDR3 nucleotide sequence: TGCGCCAGCAGCCAAGATAGTAGAGGGGCCGGTACGCAGTATTTT. This gives the protein CASSQDSRGAGTQYF.

This clonotype was recorded once. This chain connects TRBV2 to TRBJ2-5; 7 nucleotides agree with TRBD1. The ends lost 6 bases at V and 4 bases at J; junction bases unmatched: 8. This CDR3 is 14 amino acids long. The V gene's germline CDR1 is SNHLY and CDR2 FYNNEI. The CDR3 DNA sequence: TGTGCCAGCAGATGGGGGACAGAAGGAGAGACCCAGTACTTC. Translated, it gives CASRWGTEGETQYF.

This clonotype was seen ten or more times. This chain uses TRBV7-3 with TRBJ1-1, with 7 bases lining up with TRBD1. Germline CDR1 and CDR2: SGHTA and FQGTGA. CDR3 length: 15 amino acids. The V and J ends lost 0 bases and 1 base, in that order; junction bases with no gene match: 2. The CDR3 protein is CASSLTGGENTEAFF. The CDR3 nucleotides are TGTGCCAGCAGCTTAACAGGGGGCGAGAACACTGAAGCTTTCTTT.

The CDR3: CSAMATLNEQFF. The CDR3 nucleotides read TGCAGTGCTATGGCCACACTCAATGAGCAGTTCTTC. The chain has TRBV20-1 and TRBJ2-1; D is unclear. This CDR3 comprises 12 residues. The germline V and J ends were trimmed by 4 bases and 6 bases, with 10 bases remaining between them. The germline V gene encodes CDR1 DFQATT and CDR2 SNEGSKA (reference sequence).

The V and J genes are TRBV10-3 and TRBJ2-2; possibly TRBD2 for D (5 bases). Germline V gene data show CDR1 as ENHRY and CDR2 as SYGVKD. The CDR3 is 14 residues long. V was clipped by 4 bases and J by 5 bases, with 11 bases between them. CDR3 residues: CAISGPGSTGELFF. CDR3 in DNA: TGTGCCATCAGTGGGCCTGGGAGTACCGGGGAGCTGTTTTTT.

This clonotype came up a few times. The chain employs TRBV6-1 and TRBJ2-7; 10 bases are shared with TRBD1. J was trimmed by 7 bases and V by 5 bases; bases with no gene match: 11. The germline CDR1 and CDR2 sequences are MNHNS and SASEGT. CDR3 length: 15 residues. The CDR3 nucleotides read TGTGCCAGCAGTCCCCCGGGACAGGGGCTAAGTGAGCAGTACTTC. It encodes CASSPPGQGLSEQYF.

This clonotype was observed many times. The chain employs TRBV20-1 and TRBJ2-3, with TRBD2 as a possible D gene (5 bases). This CDR3 has 13 amino acids. With 5 bases removed from V and 12 bases from J, the gap between germline ends came to 21 bases. Germline values: CDR1 DFQATT, CDR2 SNEGSKA (reference sequence). CDR3 nucleotide sequence: TGCAGTGCTCCCATCATGAGGGAGATACCCCAGTATTTT. Translating gives CSAPIMREIPQYF.

This clonotype was counted between two and nine times. The chain combines TRBV20-1 with TRBJ2-1; 10 positions match TRBD2. The CDR3 has 15 amino acids. J gave up 10 bases and V 4 bases, and 13 bases lay outside the gene matches. The germline gives CDR1 DFQATT, CDR2 SNEGSKA (reference sequence). The CDR3 loop is CSATPTSGDSNEQFF. DNA of the CDR3: TGCAGTGCTACCCCAACTAGCGGGGATTCAAACGAGCAGTTCTTC.

The rearrangement joins TRBV7-7 to TRBJ2-1; 7 bases fit TRBD1. V was clipped by 1 base and J by 13 bases; unmatched bases: 7. Germline V gene sequence: CDR1 SSHAT, CDR2 FNYEAQ (reference sequence). There are 13 residues in the CDR3. CDR3 DNA: TGTGCCAGCAGCTTAGAAAGGGGGCGATCACAGTTCTTC. This sequence encodes CASSLERGRSQFF.

The CDR3 loop is CASSSSGPSYEQYF. The CDR3 bases are TGTGCCAGCAGCTCTAGCGGGCCCTCCTACGAGCAGTACTTC. The chain couples TRBV3-1 to TRBJ2-7; 8 bases are shared with TRBD2. Germline-derived CDR1 and CDR2 are LGHDT and YNNKEL (reference sequence). The CDR3 has 14 amino acids. V dropped 5 bases and J dropped 0; count of bases not matched to a gene: 3.

This clonotype was found a few times. The chain carries TRBV27 and TRBJ1-1; D is perhaps TRBD1 (5 bases). Trimming shortened V by 0 bases and J by 6 bases, and 14 bases separated the two germline ends. This CDR3 contains 15 residues. CDR1 is MNHEY, CDR2 SMNVEV, per germline (reference sequence). CDR3 DNA: TGTGCCAGCAGTTTATCGCGGGGGGGATTCGCTGAAGCTTTCTTT. Translation: CASSLSRGGFAEAFF.

This clonotype showed up many times. The CDR3 protein is CASSQAGLAHNEQFF. CDR3 sequence (DNA): TGTGCCAGCAGCCAAGCGGGATTGGCCCACAATGAGCAGTTCTTC. The rearrangement uses TRBV7-6 and TRBJ2-1; 7 bases are shared with TRBD2. V trimming: 5 bases; J trimming: 5 bases; junction bases outside the gene matches: 9. The CDR3 extends over 15 amino acids. The germline gives CDR1 SGHVS, CDR2 FNYEAQ.

V is TRBV11-2 and J is TRBJ1-5; TRBD1 might be the D (6 bases). Trimming cost V 5 bases and J 1 base, with 27 bases left between them. The length of the CDR3 is 20 residues. CDR1 is SGHAT, CDR2 FQNNGV, per germline. The CDR3 DNA reads TGTGCCAGCAGCCAACGAGGGGGGACGGAGGCCATCAGGAGCAATCAGCCCCAGCATTTT. This gives the protein CASSQRGGTEAIRSNQPQHF.

This clonotype came up a few times. V gene TRBV20-1 combines with J gene TRBJ2-1; tentatively, D is TRBD2 (5 bases). This CDR3 comprises 11 residues. Germline loops: CDR1 DFQATT, CDR2 SNEGSKA (reference sequence). V lost 2 bases, J lost 9 bases, and 8 bases lay in between. The CDR3 spells CSARQLGEQFF. DNA of the CDR3: TGCAGTGCTAGACAACTAGGTGAGCAGTTCTTC.

V usage is TRBV12-3 or TRBV12-4 and J usage is TRBJ2-2, with TRBD2 identical over 14 bases. V trimming: 3 bases; J trimming: 6 bases; junction bases outside the gene matches: 6. This CDR3 contains 17 residues. For the CDR3, the DNA is TGTGCCAGCAGTTTTGGGACTAGCGGGAGAATTGCCGGGGAGCTGTTTTTT. Its protein product is CASSFGTSGRIAGELFF.

Worth noting for this clonotype: The junction departs from the called germline gene at one end, perhaps through a read error. The V call is TRBV4-3, the J call TRBJ2-7, with 13 bases that match TRBD2. Germline V gene sequence: CDR1 LGHNA, CDR2 YSLEER. This CDR3 is built from 16 residues. CDR3 bases: TGCGTCAGCAGCCAAGCCTGGACTAGCGGGGGCTACGAGCAGTACTTC. This translates into CVSSQAWTSGGYEQYF.

The gene calls are TRBV2 and TRBJ1-5; 9 bases align to TRBD1. The CDR3 has 15 residues. V shed 4 bases, J shed 3 bases, and the junction held 4 bases outside the gene matches. From germline, CDR1 is SNHLY and CDR2 FYNNEI. CDR3 amino acids: CASSGTGALNQPQHF. DNA for the CDR3: TGTGCCAGCAGTGGGACAGGGGCGCTCAATCAGCCCCAGCATTTT.

V usage is TRBV20-1 and J usage is TRBJ2-1; 12 positions match TRBD2. From germline, CDR1 is DFQATT and CDR2 SNEGSKA (reference sequence). The CDR3 totals 16 residues. The V gene end was trimmed by 1 base and the J gene end by 8 bases; junction bases not matched to a gene: 9. This CDR3 is CSARVQTSGSAYEQFF. The DNA for the CDR3 is TGCAGTGCTAGAGTACAGACTAGCGGGAGTGCCTATGAGCAGTTCTTC.